This paragraph reports one T cell receptor (beta chain). This record belongs to a study of control samples from healthy donors and cancer patients. Method: immunoSEQ multiplex PCR; TCRdb's copy keeps in-frame clones and lacks some. The sample lists some 64,000 clones, over 75% occurring once. The V gene lost 2 bases and the J gene lost 2 bases, with 9 bases spanning the gap. The CDR3 is made up of 14 amino acids. CDR1 is MNHEY and CDR2 is SVGEGT in the germline V gene. This sequence was found in a woman between 50 and 59 years old with head and neck cancer. J is TRBJ1-1 and V is TRBV6-2 or TRBV6-3; D remains unclear. The source material was PBMCs. The CDR3: CASSYRVDNTEAFF. CDR3 nucleotides: TGTGCCAGCAGTTACAGGGTAGATAACACTGAAGCTTTCTTT.